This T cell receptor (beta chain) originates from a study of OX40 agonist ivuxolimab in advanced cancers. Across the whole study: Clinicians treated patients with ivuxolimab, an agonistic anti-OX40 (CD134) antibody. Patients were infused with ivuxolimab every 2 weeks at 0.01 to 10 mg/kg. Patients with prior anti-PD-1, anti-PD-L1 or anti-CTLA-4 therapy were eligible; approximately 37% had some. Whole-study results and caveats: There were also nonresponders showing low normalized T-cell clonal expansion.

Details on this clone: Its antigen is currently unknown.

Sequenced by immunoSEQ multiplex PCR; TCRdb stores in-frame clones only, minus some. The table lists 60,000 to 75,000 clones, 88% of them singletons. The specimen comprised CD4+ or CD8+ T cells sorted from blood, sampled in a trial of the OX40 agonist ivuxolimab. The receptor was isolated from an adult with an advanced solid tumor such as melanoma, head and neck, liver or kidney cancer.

CDR3 loop: CASSLEGGQETQYF. In DNA form, the CDR3 reads TGTGCCAGCAGCTTAGAGGGGGGCCAAGAGACCCAGTACTTC. The rearrangement links TRBV7-9 to TRBJ2-5; D possibly uses TRBD1 or TRBD2 (6 bases each). There are 14 residues in the CDR3. Trimming took 1 base from V and 1 from J, leaving 7 bases between them. Germline values: CDR1 SEHNR, CDR2 FQNEAQ (reference sequence).